The rows below give T cell receptor beta chains drawn from one sample of a study of shared clonotypes between healthy human individuals. Repertoires were generated with immunoSEQ multiplex PCR, while TCRdb's copy carries only in-frame clones and drops some. The data show under 2,500,000 clones, more than 90% seen once. Sequencing input: naive CD4+ T cells sorted from blood. These TCRs come from a man between 18 and 29 years old in good health. Each CDR3 is given with its conserved first and last residue. A D gene is named only where the DNA matches it firmly.

D gene | J gene | V gene | CDR3 protein
. | TRBJ2-7 | TRBV28 | CASSSRSSDEQYF
TRBD2 | TRBJ2-7 | TRBV30 | CAWGTSGSYEQYF
. | TRBJ2-7 | TRBV5-1 | CASSDNLASEQYF
TRBD1 | TRBJ1-1 | TRBV18 | CASSPQTGGIEAFF
. | TRBJ1-6 | TRBV27 | CASSKTGTYNSPLHF
TRBD1 | TRBJ1-1 | TRBV30 | CAWRGQGVNTEAFF
TRBD2 | TRBJ2-7 | TRBV5-3 | CARSKRTAGVRGYEQYF
TRBD1 | TRBJ1-4 | TRBV6-5 | CASSSSGTGGEKLFF
. | TRBJ1-6 | TRBV6-5 | CASRTVGGDNSPLHF
. | TRBJ1-5 | TRBV7-2 | CASSFLGRGGQPQHF
TRBD1 | TRBJ2-2 | TRBV11-3 | CASSLGLWTGTGELFF
. | TRBJ2-5 | TRBV5-1 | CASSPTSQETQYF
. | TRBJ1-6 | TRBV20-1 | CSASENSPLHF
TRBD1 | TRBJ2-1 | TRBV30 | CAFGRDRGPFGDEQFF
. | TRBJ2-2 | TRBV30 | CALRGQNTGELFF
TRBD1 | TRBJ1-6 | TRBV6-1 | CASSERTGSNSPLHF
TRBD2 | TRBJ2-3 | TRBV4-1 | CASSQHSFREAADTQYF
. | TRBJ1-5 | TRBV11-2 | CASSQAEPQHF
. | TRBJ1-1 | TRBV29-1 | CSGRTNTEAFF
. | TRBJ2-2 | TRBV19 | CASSALGTLNTGELFF